This T cell receptor (beta chain) comes out of a study of blood T cell repertoires in COVID-19. The protocol was immunoSEQ multiplex PCR, while the TCRdb copy is restricted to in-frame clones and leaves out a portion. Among 130,000 to 150,000 clones listed, 70% to 90% were seen once. The CDR3 is made up of 14 amino acids. V shed 7 bases, J shed 2 bases, and the junction held 7 bases outside the gene matches. Germline CDR1 reads LNHDA; CDR2 reads SQIVND (reference sequence). Sequenced sample: PBMCs or T cells enriched from blood (not recorded which). The TCR sequence derives from a woman aged 40 to 50 who had recovered from COVID-19. The V gene is TRBV19, the J gene TRBJ2-5; 7 nucleotides align to TRBD1. The CDR3 loop reads CASTLGGQQETQYF. CDR3 sequence (DNA): TGTGCCAGTACCCTTGGGGGACAGCAAGAGACCCAGTACTTC. The full variable domain, with the rest looked up from reference TRBV19 and TRBJ2-5, is DGGITQSPKYLFRKEGQNVTLSCEQNLNHDAMYWYRQDPGQGLRLIYYSQIVNDFQKGDIAEGYSVSREKKESFPLTVTSAQKNPTAFYLCASTLGGQQETQYFGPGTRLLVL.